The 12 T cell receptor beta chains given below trace back to one sample, sequenced in a study of cytomegalovirus exposure and HLA in healthy donors. Clones were sequenced by immunoSEQ multiplex PCR, and TCRdb holds only the in-frame ones, with some missing. The sample yields around 66,000 clones, 95% to 98% seen once. Sample: PBMCs. The origin of the receptors is a woman between 18 and 29 years old in good health and CMV-seropositive.

The chain is built from TRBV2 and TRBJ2-4; possibly TRBD1 for D (5 bases). Germline CDR1 reads SNHLY; CDR2 reads FYNNEI. V was trimmed by 2 bases and J by 2 bases, leaving 22 bases between them. The CDR3 spans 19 residues. The CDR3 DNA reads as TGTGCCAGCAGTGAATCCGTCGGACGCGTCGCAGGGACCAAAAACATTCAGTACTTC. Its translation is CASSESVGRVAGTKNIQYF.

The gene calls are TRBV10-3 and TRBJ1-1, with D maybe TRBD1 (6 bases). Per the germline V gene, CDR1 is ENHRY and CDR2 is SYGVKD. The length of the CDR3 is 13 residues. Trimming removed 6 bases at V and 0 bases at J, with 8 bases between. Written as DNA, the CDR3 is TGTGCCATCAGAGGGGGTCTGAACACTGAAGCTTTCTTT. It specifies CAIRGGLNTEAFF.

The CDR3 DNA sequence: TGTGCCAGCAGTGACGCCACCTCTCCGCGGGAGGGCTCCTACGAGCAGTACTTC. Encoded protein: CASSDATSPREGSYEQYF. The gene calls are TRBV6-4 and TRBJ2-7; 9 positions agree with TRBD2. The V segment lost 2 bases and the J segment 0 bases; nucleotides outside the gene matches: 11. This CDR3 has 18 amino acids. CDR1 MRHNA and CDR2 SNTAGT come from the germline V gene.

This rearrangement joins TRBV10-3 to TRBJ2-4; 10 nucleotides align to TRBD2. This CDR3 region has 17 residues. Trimming removed 2 bases from V and 5 bases from J; junction bases left unmatched: 9. Germline CDR1 and CDR2: ENHRY and SYGVKD. This CDR3 reads CAISERLAGVGQNIQYF. The CDR3 DNA reads as TGTGCCATCAGTGAGCGCCTAGCGGGAGTCGGCCAAAACATTCAGTACTTC.

This chain connects TRBV28 to TRBJ2-7, with 7 bases that match TRBD1. Per the germline V gene, CDR1 is MDHEN and CDR2 is SYDVKM. V shed 7 bases, J shed 2 bases, and the junction held 5 bases outside the gene matches. CDR3 length: 13 amino acids. CDR3 sequence reads: CASIRDSTYEQYF. The CDR3 DNA reads TGTGCCAGCATTAGGGACAGTACCTACGAGCAGTACTTC.

This clone was recorded only once. The chain uses TRBV7-9 and TRBJ2-5; TRBD1 aligns across 7 bases. J lost 5 bases, V lost 0 bases, and 3 bases had no gene match. The CDR3 is 14 residues long. Germline CDR1 SEHNR, CDR2 FQNEAQ (reference sequence). The CDR3 bases are TGTGCCAGCAGCTTAGCGACAGGGCGGGAGACCCAGTACTTC. Translation: CASSLATGRETQYF.

This chain uses TRBV27 with TRBJ2-1; possibly TRBD1 for D (6 bases). Germline values: CDR1 MNHEY, CDR2 SMNVEV (reference sequence). The germline V and J ends were trimmed by 5 bases and 7 bases, with 6 bases remaining between them. This CDR3 contains 11 residues. The CDR3 region has the DNA TGTGCCAGCAGTACAGGGAATGAGCAGTTCTTC. It yields the protein CASSTGNEQFF.

CDR3 amino acids: CASSQETTPPPYEQYF. The CDR3 nucleotides are TGCGCCAGCAGCCAAGAAACTACCCCTCCACCCTACGAGCAGTACTTC. The chain joins TRBV4-1 to TRBJ2-7; D unclear. Germline V CDR1 and CDR2: MGHRA, YSYEKL. This CDR3 region has 16 residues. Trimming pared 0 bases from V and 2 bases from J, leaving 14 bases between.

This chain joins TRBV4-1 and TRBJ2-7; 9 positions agree with TRBD2. Germline V CDR1 and CDR2: MGHRA, YSYEKL. The CDR3 runs to 15 residues. The J segment lost 2 bases and the V segment lost 6 bases, leaving 8 bases of the junction unmatched. The CDR3 nucleotides are TGCGCCAGCAGGGAGGGACTAGCCTCAACCTACGAGCAGTACTTC. Residues: CASREGLASTYEQYF.

Comment on this clone: One junction end does not reproduce the germline sequence, and a read error may be involved. This rearrangement joins TRBV7-7 to TRBJ2-5, with D possibly TRBD1 on 5 matching bases. Germline assignment: CDR1 SSHAT and CDR2 FNYEAQ (reference sequence). The CDR3 contains 14 residues. CDR3 sequence (DNA): TGTGCTAGCAGCCCAACGACAGCCCAAGAGACCCAGTACTTC. Its protein is CASSPTTAQETQYF.

This chain links TRBV28 with TRBJ1-5, with D possibly being TRBD1 (5 bases). Germline V CDR1 and CDR2: MDHEN, SYDVKM. The CDR3 spans 16 residues. Trimming left V 2 bases short and J 3 bases short, with 14 bases between. The CDR3 protein is CASSLAQAEINQPQHF. CDR3 nucleotides: TGTGCCAGCAGTTTAGCACAGGCCGAGATCAATCAGCCCCAGCATTTT.

The chain combines TRBV15 with TRBJ2-1; a possible D gene is TRBD2 (6 bases). Trimming pared 4 bases from V and 6 bases from J, leaving 16 bases between. CDR3 length: 15 residues. Germline V gene sequence: CDR1 LNHNV, CDR2 YYDKDF (reference sequence). CDR3 in DNA: TGTGCCACCAGCAAGAACCGGGACTCGTTCAATGAGCAGTTCTTC. Residues: CATSKNRDSFNEQFF.